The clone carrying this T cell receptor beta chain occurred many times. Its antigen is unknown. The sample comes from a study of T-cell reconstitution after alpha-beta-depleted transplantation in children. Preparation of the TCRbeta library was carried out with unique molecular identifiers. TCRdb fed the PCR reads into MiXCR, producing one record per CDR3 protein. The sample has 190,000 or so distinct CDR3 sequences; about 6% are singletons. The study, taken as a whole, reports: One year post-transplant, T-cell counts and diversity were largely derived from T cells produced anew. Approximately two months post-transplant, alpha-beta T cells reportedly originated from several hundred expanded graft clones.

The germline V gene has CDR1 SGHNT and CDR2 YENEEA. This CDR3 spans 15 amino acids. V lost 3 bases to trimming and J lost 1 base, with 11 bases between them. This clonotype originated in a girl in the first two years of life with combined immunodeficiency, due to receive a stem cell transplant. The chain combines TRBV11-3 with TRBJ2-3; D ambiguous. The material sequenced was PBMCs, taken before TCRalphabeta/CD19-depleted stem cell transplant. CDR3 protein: CASSLHTGRTDTQYF. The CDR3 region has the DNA TGTGCCAGCAGCTTGCACACCGGTCGCACAGATACGCAGTATTTT.